The 28 T cell receptor beta chains below were found in one sample sequenced in a study of PD-L1 blockade in urothelial cancer. As for time point: peripheral blood 6 weeks after treatment start. The repertoire was sequenced with immunoSEQ multiplex PCR; TCRdb's copy has only in-frame clones and lacks some. The sample has 40,000 or so clones; approximately 86% are singletons. Sample: PBMCs, taken around atezolizumab (anti-PD-L1) treatment. The receptors originated from a man in his sixties with urothelial cancer.

This sequence joins TRBV6-4 and TRBJ1-5; TRBD1 might be the D (6 bases). The CDR3 contains 13 residues. Germline CDR1 is MRHNA and CDR2 is SNTAGT. V was clipped by 4 bases and J by 4 bases, with 8 bases between them. This chain's CDR3 is CASSVRGNQPQHF. The CDR3, as DNA: TGTGCCAGCAGTGTTAGGGGGAATCAGCCCCAGCATTTT.

This chain uses TRBV5-4 with TRBJ1-1, with 7 bases aligning to TRBD1. Germline V lookup: CDR1 SGHNT, CDR2 YYREEE (reference sequence). V lost 2 bases to trimming and J lost 7 bases; unmatched junction nucleotides: 5. CDR3 length: 13 residues. The CDR3 DNA is TGTGCCAGCAGCTTCAGGGGGATGTATGAAGCTTTCTTT. The encoded protein is CASSFRGMYEAFF. The variable domain in full, with the rest retrieved from reference TRBV5-4 and TRBJ1-1, is ETGVTQSPTHLIKTRGQQVTLRCSSQSGHNTVSWYQQALGQGPQFIFQYYREEENGRGNFPPRFSGLQFPNYSSELNVNALELDDSALYLCASSFRGMYEAFFGQGTRLTVV.

The chain has TRBV30 and TRBJ1-6, with TRBD1 matching 7 bases. Germline V gene sequence: CDR1 GTSNPN, CDR2 SVGIG (reference sequence). V lost 5 bases to trimming and J lost 0 bases; unmatched junction nucleotides: 4. This CDR3 comprises 15 residues. Written as DNA, the CDR3 is TGTGCCTGGTCGACAGGGAGCTCCTATAATTCACCCCTCCACTTT. Protein product: CAWSTGSSYNSPLHF. Full variable domain (remainder filled in from reference TRBV30 and TRBJ1-6): SQTIHQWPATLVQPVGSPLSLECTVEGTSNPNLYWYRQAAGRGLQLLFYSVGIGQISSEVPQNLSASRPQDRQFILSSKKLLLSDSGFYLCAWSTGSSYNSPLHFGNGTRLTVT.

The chain employs TRBV5-1 and TRBJ1-1, with TRBD1 identical over 9 bases. The CDR3 is 15 amino acids. With V trimmed by 2 bases and J by 1 base, 3 bases remained unmatched. In germline, CDR1 is SGHRS, CDR2 YFSETQ. The DNA of the CDR3 is TGCGCCAGCAGCTTCGGGGGACAGGGGAACACTGAAGCTTTCTTT. Protein sequence: CASSFGGQGNTEAFF.

V gene TRBV5-1 combines with J gene TRBJ1-3, with D possibly TRBD1 on 6 matching bases. Germline V gene data show CDR1 as SGHRS and CDR2 as YFSETQ. Deletions cut 4 bases from V and 0 bases from J, with 11 bases between. CDR3 length equals 15 residues. The CDR3 DNA reads TGCGCCAGCAGCCCCGACAGGTTCTCTGGAAACACCATATATTTT. Its protein is CASSPDRFSGNTIYF.

V gene TRBV11-2 combines with J gene TRBJ2-2, with D tentatively TRBD1 (5 bases). V gave up 5 bases and J gave up 2 bases, with 12 bases separating them. This CDR3 is built from 15 residues. Germline values: CDR1 SGHAT, CDR2 FQNNGV. CDR3: CASSPGQINTGELFF. In DNA, the CDR3 is TGTGCCAGCAGCCCTGGACAAATAAACACCGGGGAGCTGTTTTTT.

This clone was counted a single time. This sequence joins TRBV18 and TRBJ1-2, with D possibly being TRBD1 (5 bases). Per the germline V gene, CDR1 is KGHSH and CDR2 is LQKENI. The germline V and J ends were trimmed by 1 base and 7 bases, with 10 bases remaining between them. The CDR3 spans 13 residues. CDR3: CASSPQQGVGYTF. The CDR3 coding sequence is TGTGCCAGCTCACCACAGCAAGGGGTTGGCTACACCTTC.

The gene calls are TRBV6-5 and TRBJ2-5; 12 bases fit TRBD1. Germline V gene data show CDR1 as MNHEY and CDR2 as SVGAGI. V shed 0 bases and J 11 bases; nucleotides not matched to a gene: 7. This CDR3 has 15 amino acids. This chain's CDR3 is CASSYSGTGGEEQYF. DNA of the CDR3: TGTGCCAGCAGTTACTCCGGGACAGGGGGCGAGGAGCAGTACTTC.

The V gene is TRBV6-1, the J gene TRBJ2-7; 7 bases are shared with TRBD2. Unmatched junction bases numbered 2, after V lost 2 bases and J lost 4 bases. The germline CDR1 and CDR2 sequences are MNHNS and SASEGT. The CDR3 length is 13 residues. CDR3 nucleotides: TGTGCCAGCAGTGAACTAGCGGTTTACGAGCAGTACTTC. Translation: CASSELAVYEQYF.

The rearrangement uses TRBV30 and TRBJ2-3, with 12 bases aligning to TRBD2. V trimming: 0 bases; J trimming: 3 bases; junction bases outside the gene matches: 4. CDR3 length equals 16 residues. The germline CDR1 and CDR2 sequences are GTSNPN and SVGIG (reference sequence). CDR3 DNA sequence: TGTGCCTGGAGTGTGGGGACTAGCGGGTTTACAGATACGCAGTATTTT. Amino acids: CAWSVGTSGFTDTQYF.

V usage is TRBV11-1 and J usage is TRBJ1-1; 9 nucleotides agree with TRBD1. The length of the CDR3 is 16 residues. V shed 5 bases and J 0 bases; nucleotides not matched to a gene: 7. Germline V CDR1 and CDR2: SGHAT, FQDESV (reference sequence). The CDR3 loop is CASSPGTGKMNTEAFF. CDR3 bases: TGTGCCAGCAGCCCCGGGACAGGGAAGATGAACACTGAAGCTTTCTTT.

For the CDR3, the DNA is TGTGCCAGCAGTTCTAGCGGACAAGAGACCCAGTACTTC. It yields the protein CASSSSGQETQYF. This chain connects TRBV6-1 to TRBJ2-5; 7 positions match TRBD2. The germline CDR1 and CDR2 sequences are MNHNS and SASEGT. V was pared by 5 bases and J by 2 bases, with 2 bases of the junction left unmatched. The CDR3 has 13 residues.

This clone has a single count. This chain uses TRBV19 with TRBJ1-4, with TRBD1 matching over 8 bases. CDR3 size: 18 residues. Germline loops: CDR1 LNHDA, CDR2 SQIVND (reference sequence). After removal of 0 bases from V and 11 bases from J, the junction contained 17 bases not matched to a gene. CDR3 protein: CASSIDLGLRGQEMKLFF. In DNA, the CDR3 is TGTGCCAGTAGTATAGATCTCGGTCTGCGGGGACAGGAGATGAAACTGTTTTTT.

A single count supports this clone. The chain combines TRBV28 with TRBJ2-2, with TRBD1 matching 9 bases. Germline values: CDR1 MDHEN, CDR2 SYDVKM. CDR3 length equals 15 residues. V shed 10 bases and J 5 bases; nucleotides not matched to a gene: 11. The CDR3 sequence: CATGGTGMGTGELFF. For the CDR3, the DNA is TGTGCCACCGGAGGGACAGGGATGGGGACCGGGGAGCTGTTTTTT.

Only a few counts were recorded for this clone. The chain has TRBV11-2 and TRBJ1-1; no clear D gene. The germline V and J ends were trimmed by 0 bases and 11 bases, with 13 bases remaining between them. The CDR3 contains 13 residues. Germline CDR1 reads SGHAT; CDR2 reads FQNNGV. CDR3 coding DNA: TGTGCCAGCAGCTTAGAAGGCAGGCAGACCGCTTTCTTT. Its protein is CASSLEGRQTAFF.

This clone was seen a handful of times. The rearrangement joins TRBV28 to TRBJ1-6, with D perhaps TRBD1 (6 bases). Per the germline V gene, CDR1 is MDHEN and CDR2 is SYDVKM. The V gene lost 1 base and the J gene lost 9 bases, with 13 bases spanning the gap. The CDR3 sequence is 15 residues long. The CDR3 DNA reads as TGTGCCAGCAGTTTATTCAGGGGTGGTAGTTCACCCCTCCACTTT. Translated, it gives CASSLFRGGSSPLHF.

The rearrangement uses TRBV5-1 and TRBJ2-7; no clear D gene. The germline CDR1 and CDR2 sequences are SGHRS and YFSETQ. Trimming stripped 3 bases from V and 4 bases from J, with 11 bases between. This CDR3 has 13 residues. Written as DNA, the CDR3 is TGCGCCAGCAGCTCCCGTGTGTCTTACGAGCAGTACTTC. Translating it yields CASSSRVSYEQYF.

The chain is built from TRBV5-4 and TRBJ2-7, with TRBD1 matching 7 bases. The CDR3 spans 15 residues. Per germline, CDR1 SGHNT and CDR2 YYREEE (reference sequence). V lost 4 bases to trimming and J lost 3 bases; unmatched junction nucleotides: 10. The CDR3 protein is CASSRKGGTHYEQYF. Written as DNA, the CDR3 is TGTGCCAGCAGCCGCAAAGGGGGCACCCACTACGAGCAGTACTTC.

This clone was observed a single time. The rearrangement joins TRBV9 to TRBJ1-3; D is unclear. The CDR3 spans 13 residues. Per the germline V gene, CDR1 is SGDLS and CDR2 is YYNGEE. Trimming pared 0 bases from V and 4 bases from J, leaving 5 bases between. The chain's CDR3 is CASSVAVGNTIYF. The CDR3 nucleotides are TGTGCCAGCAGCGTAGCGGTCGGAAACACCATATATTTT.

The chain carries TRBV27 and TRBJ2-3; tentative D call: TRBD2 (5 bases). Trimming cost V 5 bases and J 14 bases, with 20 bases left between them. CDR3 length: 13 residues. Germline V gene sequence: CDR1 MNHEY, CDR2 SMNVEV (reference sequence). CDR3 nucleotide sequence: TGTGCCAGCAGTCACAAAATCGGAGGAGTAGGGTATTTT. It yields the protein CASSHKIGGVGYF.

This clone showed up just a few times. The CDR3 is CASSTTGVGNSPLHF. The DNA for the CDR3 is TGTGCCAGTAGTACGACAGGGGTGGGTAATTCACCCCTCCACTTT. The chain carries TRBV19 and TRBJ1-6, with 8 bases identical to TRBD1. The CDR3 is 15 amino acids. V gave up 4 bases and J gave up 6 bases; unmatched junction bases: 5. CDR1 and CDR2 (germline): LNHDA, SQIVND (reference sequence). The variable domain in full, with the rest retrieved from reference TRBV19 and TRBJ1-6, is DGGITQSPKYLFRKEGQNVTLSCEQNLNHDAMYWYRQDPGQGLRLIYYSQIVNDFQKGDIAEGYSVSREKKESFPLTVTSAQKNPTAFYLCASSTTGVGNSPLHFGNGTRLTVT.

The chain is built from TRBV19 and TRBJ2-1, with D tentatively TRBD2 (6 bases). CDR3 length: 16 amino acids. Germline CDR1 LNHDA, CDR2 SQIVND (reference sequence). The V end was cut by 4 bases, the J end by 4 bases, with 17 bases between. The CDR3 region has the DNA TGTGCCAGTAGTAAGACTAGACCCCTCTTTTACAATGAGCAGTTCTTC. Protein sequence: CASSKTRPLFYNEQFF.

This clone has only one observation. V usage is TRBV29-1 and J usage is TRBJ2-7; a possible D gene is TRBD1 (5 bases). The CDR3 has 12 residues. The germline CDR1 and CDR2 sequences are SQVTM and ANQGSEA. V was shortened by 5 bases and J by 2 bases, with 10 bases between the two germline ends. The CDR3 here is CSVFTGTYEQYF. CDR3 in DNA: TGCAGCGTTTTCACAGGTACCTACGAGCAGTACTTC.

The chain couples TRBV19 to TRBJ1-5, with D unclear. The germline V gene has CDR1 LNHDA and CDR2 SQIVND (reference sequence). The CDR3 is 13 amino acids. V was shortened by 2 bases and J by 5 bases, with 7 bases between the two germline ends. CDR3 bases: TGTGCCAGTAGTATACTTGGAGATCAGCCCCAGCATTTT. Its translation: CASSILGDQPQHF.

The rearrangement joins TRBV5-6 to TRBJ2-7, with 9 bases lining up with TRBD2. The V gene end was trimmed by 6 bases and the J gene end by 5 bases; junction bases not matched to a gene: 15. This CDR3 contains 16 residues. Germline-derived CDR1 and CDR2 are SGHDT and YYEEEE. The CDR3 DNA sequence: TGTGCCAGCAACCTAGCCCCGGGACTAGCAGAACACGAGCAGTACTTC. This sequence encodes CASNLAPGLAEHEQYF.

The chain carries TRBV7-2 and TRBJ1-5; unclear D gene. The V gene's germline CDR1 is SGHTA and CDR2 FQGNSA. CDR3 length equals 13 residues. V lost 5 bases and J lost 5, with 10 bases in between. Written as DNA, the CDR3 is TGTGCCAGCAGCCCCTCCGGGGATCAGCCCCAGCATTTT. This codes for CASSPSGDQPQHF. Full variable domain (remainder filled in from reference TRBV7-2 and TRBJ1-5): GAGVSQSPSNKVTEKGKDVELRCDPISGHTALYWYRQSLGQGLEFLIYFQGNSAPDKSGLPSDRFSAERTGGSVSTLTIQRTQQEDSAVYLCASSPSGDQPQHFGDGTRLSIL.

J is TRBJ1-1 and V is TRBV2; 7 bases fit TRBD1. The CDR3 runs to 16 residues. Germline values: CDR1 SNHLY, CDR2 FYNNEI. With V trimmed by 4 bases and J by 4 bases, 12 bases remained unmatched. CDR3 nucleotide sequence: TGTGCCAGCAGTGTTTCAGGGACAGCTGCCCTCACTGAAGCTTTCTTT. This sequence encodes CASSVSGTAALTEAFF.

The chain carries TRBV11-2 and TRBJ2-3; D gene unclear. The V end lost 4 bases, the J end lost 2 bases, and 16 bases lay between the germline ends. The length of the CDR3 is 16 residues. Germline V gene sequence: CDR1 SGHAT, CDR2 FQNNGV. The DNA for the CDR3 is TGTGCCAGCAGCTCCCTAGTAGTGGGTTCCACAGATACGCAGTATTTT. This sequence encodes CASSSLVVGSTDTQYF. Full variable domain (remainder filled in from reference TRBV11-2 and TRBJ2-3): EAGVAQSPRYKIIEKRQSVAFWCNPISGHATLYWYQQILGQGPKLLIQFQNNGVVDDSQLPKDRFSAERLKGVDSTLKIQPAKLEDSAVYLCASSSLVVGSTDTQYFGPGTRLTVL.